The rows below give T cell receptor beta chains drawn from one sample of a study of low-dose radiotherapy and immunotherapy resistance in tumors. TCRdb passed the reads through MiXCR, listing each CDR3 protein once. The sample has tens of thousands of distinct CDR3 sequences; 20% to 25% are singletons. Specimen: PBMCs, collected after low-dose radiotherapy plus immunotherapy. Receptor source: a female donor with ovarian cancer. CDR3s include the opening cysteine and the closing phenylalanine or tryptophan. Each record gives: clone size, J gene, D gene, V gene, CDR3 protein, CDR3 DNA. D genes are given only for firm matches. Not all rows give a size; the values are once, few, many and, for expanded clones, a class.

clone_size: many
j_call: TRBJ2-6
d_call: -
v_call: TRBV12-3/TRBV12-4
cdr3_aa: CASSFPGLSSGANVLTF
cdr3_nt: TGTGCCAGCAGTTTTCCGGGACTCAGCTCTGGGGCCAACGTCCTGACTTTC

clone_size: many
j_call: TRBJ2-3
d_call: TRBD2
v_call: TRBV11-2
cdr3_aa: CASSPRGSGRVTDTQYF
cdr3_nt: TGTGCCAGCAGCCCCAGGGGGAGCGGGAGGGTCACAGATACGCAGTATTTT

clone_size: -
j_call: TRBJ2-3
d_call: TRBD2
v_call: TRBV2
cdr3_aa: CASTGGLAGVVDTQYF
cdr3_nt: TGTGCCAGCACAGGTGGACTAGCGGGAGTGGTAGATACGCAGTATTTT

clone_size: many
j_call: TRBJ2-2
d_call: -
v_call: TRBV2
cdr3_aa: CASSAAGTNTGELFF
cdr3_nt: TGTGCCAGCAGTGCGGCGGGAACGAACACCGGGGAGCTGTTTTTT

clone_size: many
j_call: TRBJ2-5
d_call: -
v_call: TRBV4-1
cdr3_aa: CASSHGPIETQYF
cdr3_nt: TGCGCCAGCAGCCACGGTCCTATAGAGACCCAGTACTTC

clone_size: many
j_call: TRBJ2-3
d_call: -
v_call: TRBV4-2
cdr3_aa: CASSEARGQHTDTQYF
cdr3_nt: TGTGCCAGCAGCGAAGCGCGGGGACAACACACAGATACGCAGTATTTT

clone_size: many
j_call: TRBJ1-3
d_call: -
v_call: TRBV19
cdr3_aa: CASSTSGANSGNTIYF
cdr3_nt: TGTGCCAGTAGTACCTCCGGGGCCAACTCTGGAAACACCATATATTTT

clone_size: many
j_call: TRBJ2-3
d_call: TRBD2
v_call: TRBV30
cdr3_aa: CACTGLVGWDTQYF
cdr3_nt: TGTGCCTGCACGGGACTAGTCGGATGGGATACGCAGTATTTT

clone_size: once
j_call: TRBJ2-3
d_call: -
v_call: TRBV5-3
cdr3_aa: CASGVTDTQYF
cdr3_nt: TGTGCCAGCGGCGTAACAGATACGCAGTATTTT

clone_size: many
j_call: TRBJ1-2
d_call: -
v_call: TRBV27
cdr3_aa: CASSFADSHGYTF
cdr3_nt: TGTGCCAGCAGTTTCGCCGACAGCCATGGCTACACCTTC

clone_size: many
j_call: TRBJ2-5
d_call: TRBD1
v_call: TRBV2
cdr3_aa: CASSVDRGRETQYF
cdr3_nt: TGTGCCAGCAGTGTTGACAGGGGACGGGAGACCCAGTACTTC

clone_size: few
j_call: TRBJ2-3
d_call: -
v_call: TRBV20-1
cdr3_aa: CSARPLLPGRRDRDTQYF
cdr3_nt: TGCAGTGCTAGACCCCTCTTGCCAGGGCGGAGAGACAGAGATACGCAGTATTTT

clone_size: -
j_call: TRBJ2-3
d_call: -
v_call: TRBV5-3
cdr3_aa: CASSLYGTDTQYF
cdr3_nt: TGTGCCAGCAGCTTGTACGGCACAGATACGCAGTATTTT

clone_size: many
j_call: TRBJ1-5
d_call: TRBD1
v_call: TRBV12-3/TRBV12-4
cdr3_aa: CASSLRGQGNQPQHF
cdr3_nt: TGTGCCAGCAGTTTAAGGGGGCAGGGCAATCAGCCCCAGCATTTT

clone_size: -
j_call: TRBJ2-7
d_call: -
v_call: TRBV6-2/TRBV6-3
cdr3_aa: CASTTGSRNLYEQYF
cdr3_nt: TGTGCCAGCACTACAGGGTCCAGGAATCTCTACGAGCAGTACTTC

clone_size: many
j_call: TRBJ2-7
d_call: TRBD1
v_call: TRBV6-2/TRBV6-3
cdr3_aa: CASSYSTGTGAHEQYF
cdr3_nt: TGTGCCAGCAGTTACTCGACGGGGACAGGGGCCCACGAGCAGTACTTC

clone_size: many
j_call: TRBJ1-1
d_call: TRBD1
v_call: TRBV2
cdr3_aa: CASSMTGENTEAFF
cdr3_nt: TGTGCCAGCAGTATGACAGGGGAGAACACTGAAGCTTTCTTT

clone_size: few
j_call: TRBJ2-7
d_call: -
v_call: TRBV7-2
cdr3_aa: CASSLVPGPYEQYF
cdr3_nt: TGTGCCAGCAGCTTAGTCCCCGGGCCCTACGAGCAGTACTTC

clone_size: many
j_call: TRBJ2-3
d_call: TRBD1
v_call: TRBV28
cdr3_aa: CASSFLTGAWGTQYF
cdr3_nt: TGTGCCAGCAGTTTCCTCACAGGGGCCTGGGGTACGCAGTATTTT

clone_size: many
j_call: TRBJ2-7
d_call: TRBD2
v_call: TRBV27
cdr3_aa: CASSFSGGVSYEQYF
cdr3_nt: TGTGCCAGCAGTTTTAGCGGGGGGGTTTCCTACGAGCAGTACTTC

clone_size: many
j_call: TRBJ2-2
d_call: TRBD2
v_call: TRBV24-1
cdr3_aa: CATSGQAGVSGELFF
cdr3_nt: TGTGCCACCAGTGGTCAAGCGGGGGTTTCCGGGGAGCTGTTTTTT

clone_size: many
j_call: TRBJ2-2
d_call: -
v_call: TRBV5-1
cdr3_aa: CASSLTVNTGELFF
cdr3_nt: TGCGCCAGCAGCTTAACAGTCAACACCGGGGAGCTGTTTTTT

clone_size: -
j_call: TRBJ1-1
d_call: -
v_call: TRBV5-1
cdr3_aa: CASSLAPQGNTEAFF
cdr3_nt: TGCGCCAGCAGCTTGGCCCCCCAGGGGAACACTGAAGCTTTCTTT

clone_size: many
j_call: TRBJ2-1
d_call: TRBD1
v_call: TRBV24-1
cdr3_aa: CATSDSRQGANEQFF
cdr3_nt: TGTGCCACCAGTGATAGTCGACAGGGGGCGAATGAGCAGTTCTTC

clone_size: -
j_call: TRBJ2-1
d_call: -
v_call: TRBV6-2/TRBV6-3
cdr3_aa: CASTGLTGVEQFF
cdr3_nt: TGTGCCAGCACCGGACTAACGGGGGTAGAGCAGTTCTTC

clone_size: -
j_call: TRBJ1-1
d_call: TRBD1
v_call: TRBV10-3
cdr3_aa: CAISESTGTYEAFF
cdr3_nt: TGTGCCATCAGTGAGTCGACAGGGACCTATGAAGCTTTCTTT

clone_size: -
j_call: TRBJ2-7
d_call: -
v_call: TRBV28
cdr3_aa: CASSSAQGFEQYF
cdr3_nt: TGTGCCAGCAGTTCAGCACAAGGCTTCGAGCAGTACTTC

clone_size: many
j_call: TRBJ1-2
d_call: -
v_call: TRBV7-8
cdr3_aa: CASSLVGGGRVHGYTF
cdr3_nt: TGTGCCAGCAGCTTAGTTGGAGGGGGGCGCGTCCATGGCTACACCTTC